This TCR beta chain was captured by sequencing in a study of blood T cell repertoires in COVID-19 (TCRdb year 2020). Background on the whole study: Samples from collaborators originated in the United States, Italy and Spain and spanned both the acute and convalescent phases of COVID-19. Samples were obtained from the ongoing ImmuneRACE study (first 160 participants) and from about 1,300 subjects provided by 6 global collaborators. Sample metadata almost always included a de-identified subject ID, COVID-19 status, age in years and sex. Deeply sampled blood TCRbeta repertoires from subjects exposed to, actively infected with, or recovered from COVID-19 were included in the dataset. Where available, HLA class I and class II types were taken from metadata supplied by the sample provider and were not determined by assay-based typing. The repertoires were released in a freely available public database intended as a resource for research on the immune response to SARS-CoV-2. The prospective study material was composed of cDNA or gDNA derived from T cells, B-cell-depleted T cells, or PBMCs.

Trimming removed 5 bases from V and 6 bases from J, leaving 15 bases between the germline ends. Via the germline V gene, CDR1 is SGHTA and CDR2 FQGTGA. The cysteine opens and the phenylalanine closes a CDR3 of 14 amino acids. Solely the CDR3 DNA is kept, with 42 bases framed from the first base. General findings and caveats noted by the study authors: How much clinical and demographic metadata was included differed by source and by participant, and the metadata was provided uncurated.

The collaborating institutions used their own protocols to collect whole blood in K2EDTA tubes. For TCRbeta analysis, collaborators shipped samples as frozen whole blood, isolated PBMCs, or DNA extracted from either of those sample types. TCRbeta CDR3 regions were amplified from genomic DNA using the immunoSEQ Assay, a bias-controlled multiplex PCR. Per the authors' processing: Within the assay, amplification of reference gene primers was used to estimate how many nucleated cells each sample contained. To quantify the absolute abundance of each unique TCRbeta CDR3 rearrangement, sequence reads were collapsed and filtered. Productive Simpson clonality was computed per sample as the square root of Simpson's diversity index over productive rearrangements. TCRdb obtained this table from immuneACCESS and retained in-frame rearrangements with V and J assigned. These tables miss some clones; where compared with another copy, unresolved V genes account for less than half of the shortfall, and the remainder is unexplained. The DNA gave D and trimming, while V, J and clone size come from that table. The sample has tens of thousands of clones on record, roughly 89% of them singletons. The ten largest make up 5% to 6.5% of the sample.

This clone has just one count. Its specific antigen is unknown. Base qualities are missing; no much larger clone stands one base away. Recombination connected TRBV7-3 to TRBJ2-3, with TRBD2 tentatively as D gene (6 bases match). The specimen was peripheral blood. This clonotype originated in an elderly woman with active COVID-19. The CDR3 here reads CASSTPRDLDTQYF. At the DNA level, the sequence is TGTGCCAGCAGCACCCCCCGGGACTTGGATACGCAGTATTTT.